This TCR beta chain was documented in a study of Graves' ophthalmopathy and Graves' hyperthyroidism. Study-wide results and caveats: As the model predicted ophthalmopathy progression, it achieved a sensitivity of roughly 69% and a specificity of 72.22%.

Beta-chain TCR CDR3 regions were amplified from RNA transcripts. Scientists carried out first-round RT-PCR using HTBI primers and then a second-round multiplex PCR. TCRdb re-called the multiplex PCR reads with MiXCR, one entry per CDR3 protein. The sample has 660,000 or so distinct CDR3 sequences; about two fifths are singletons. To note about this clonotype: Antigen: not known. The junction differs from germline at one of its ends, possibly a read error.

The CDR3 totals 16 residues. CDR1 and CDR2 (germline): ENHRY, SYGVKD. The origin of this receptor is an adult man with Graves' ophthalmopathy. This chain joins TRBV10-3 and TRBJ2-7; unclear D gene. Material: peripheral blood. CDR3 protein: CASSRSVVGGSYEQYF. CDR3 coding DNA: TGTGCCAGCAGTAGATCCGTCGTAGGCGGATCCTACGAGCAGTACTTC.